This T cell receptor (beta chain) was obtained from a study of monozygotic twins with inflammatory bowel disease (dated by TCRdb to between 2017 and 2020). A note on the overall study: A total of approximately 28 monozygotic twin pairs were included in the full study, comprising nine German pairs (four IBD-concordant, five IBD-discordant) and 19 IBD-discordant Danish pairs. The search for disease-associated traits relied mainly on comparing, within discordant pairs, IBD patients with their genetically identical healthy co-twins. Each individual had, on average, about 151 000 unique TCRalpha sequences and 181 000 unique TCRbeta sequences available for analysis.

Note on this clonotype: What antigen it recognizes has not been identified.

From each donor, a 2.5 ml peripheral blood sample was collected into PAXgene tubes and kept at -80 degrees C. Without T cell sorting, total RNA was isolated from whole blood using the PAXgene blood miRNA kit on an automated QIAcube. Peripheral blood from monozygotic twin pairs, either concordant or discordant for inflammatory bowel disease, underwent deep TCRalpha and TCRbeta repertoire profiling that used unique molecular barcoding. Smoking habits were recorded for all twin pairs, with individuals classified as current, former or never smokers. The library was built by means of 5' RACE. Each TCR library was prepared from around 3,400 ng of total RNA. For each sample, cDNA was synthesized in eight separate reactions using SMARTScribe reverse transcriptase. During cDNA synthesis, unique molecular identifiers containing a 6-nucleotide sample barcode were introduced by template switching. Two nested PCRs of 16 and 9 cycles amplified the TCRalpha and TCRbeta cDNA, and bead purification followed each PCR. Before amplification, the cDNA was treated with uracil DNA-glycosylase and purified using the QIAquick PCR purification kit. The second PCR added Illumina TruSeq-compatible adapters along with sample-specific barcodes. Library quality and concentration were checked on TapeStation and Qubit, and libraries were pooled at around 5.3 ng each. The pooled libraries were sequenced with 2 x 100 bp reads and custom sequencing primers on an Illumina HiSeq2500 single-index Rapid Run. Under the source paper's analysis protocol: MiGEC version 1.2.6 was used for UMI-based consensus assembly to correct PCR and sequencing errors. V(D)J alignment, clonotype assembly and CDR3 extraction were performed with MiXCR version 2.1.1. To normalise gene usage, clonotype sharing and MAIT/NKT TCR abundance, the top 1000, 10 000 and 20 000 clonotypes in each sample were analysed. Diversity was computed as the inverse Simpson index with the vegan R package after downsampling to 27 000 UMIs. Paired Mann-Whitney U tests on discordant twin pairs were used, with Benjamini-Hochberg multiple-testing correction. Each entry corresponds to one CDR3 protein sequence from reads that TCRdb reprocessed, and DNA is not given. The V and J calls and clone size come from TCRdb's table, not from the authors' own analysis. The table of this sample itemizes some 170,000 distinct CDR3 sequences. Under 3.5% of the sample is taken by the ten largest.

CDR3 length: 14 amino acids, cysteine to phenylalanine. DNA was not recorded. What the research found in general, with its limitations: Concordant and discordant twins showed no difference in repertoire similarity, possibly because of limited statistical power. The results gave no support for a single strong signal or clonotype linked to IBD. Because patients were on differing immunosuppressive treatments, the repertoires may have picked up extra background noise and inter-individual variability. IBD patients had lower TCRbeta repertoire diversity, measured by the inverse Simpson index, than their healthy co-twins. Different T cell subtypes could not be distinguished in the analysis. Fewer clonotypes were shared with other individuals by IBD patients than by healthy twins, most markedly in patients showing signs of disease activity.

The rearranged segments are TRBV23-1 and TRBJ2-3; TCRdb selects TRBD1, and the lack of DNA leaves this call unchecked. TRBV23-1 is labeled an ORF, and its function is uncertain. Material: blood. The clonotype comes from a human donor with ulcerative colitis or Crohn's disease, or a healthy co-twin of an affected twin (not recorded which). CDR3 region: CASSQSGGADTQYF.